These T cell receptor beta chains were read from a single sample in a study of tumor and adjacent non-tumor tissue in lung cancer. TCRdb itself ran the multiplex PCR reads through MiXCR, one entry per CDR3 protein. The sample has about 140,000 distinct CDR3 sequences, approximately 66% seen once; the top ten hold about 20%. The sample was lung tumor tissue. The source is a man aged 55 to 69 with small cell lung cancer. Each CDR3 is given with its conserved first and last residue. The D gene is left open where the match is weak. The size field is filled for only some rows; it gives once, few, many or a size class.

V,D,size,J,CDR3,DNA
TRBV6-5,TRBD1,-,TRBJ1-1,CVSSYGGQGGTEAFF,TGTGTTAGCAGTTACGGGGGACAGGGGGGAACTGAAGCTTTCTTT
TRBV20-1,TRBD2,many,TRBJ2-5,CSAREPGLAGFGTQYF,TGCAGTGCTAGGGAACCGGGACTAGCGGGATTCGGGACCCAGTACTTC
TRBV6-6,TRBD2,-,TRBJ2-1,CASSGRAGNEQFF,TGTGCCAGCAGCGGGAGGGCAGGCAATGAGCAGTTCTTC
TRBV29-1,-,-,TRBJ2-4,CNVVFNSGVSNIHYF,TGCAACGTTGTATTCAACTCGGGAGTCTCAAACATTCACTACTTC
TRBV11-3,-,-,TRBJ1-1,CASRLAETTEAFF,TGTGCCAGCAGATTAGCAGAGACCACTGAAGCTTTCTTT
TRBV20-1,-,-,TRBJ2-3,CSARGSAIDTQYF,TGCAGTGCTAGGGGTAGTGCGATAGATACGCAGTATTTT
TRBV12-3/TRBV12-4,-,-,TRBJ2-3,CASSLAGVQDTQYF,TGTGCCAGCAGTTTAGCAGGGGTCCAAGATACGCAGTATTTT
TRBV12-3/TRBV12-4,-,-,TRBJ2-3,CASKGTYTQYF,TGTGCCAGCAAGGGCACATATACGCAGTATTTC
TRBV11-1,-,-,TRBJ2-1,CASSSLTDPGHEQLF,TGTGCCAGCAGCTCTCTTACGGACCCTGGGCATGAGCAGCTCTTC
TRBV10-1,-,-,TRBJ2-2,CASSGPGHGREKLFF,TGCGCCAGCAGTGGACCGGGACACGGGCGAGAGAAGCTGTTTTTT
TRBV13,TRBD1,many,TRBJ1-2,CASSRTGGLRGYTF,TGTGCCAGCAGCCGGACAGGGGGTTTAAGGGGCTACACCTTC
TRBV20-1,TRBD2,-,TRBJ2-5,CSASWLGGNETQYF,TGCAGTGCTAGTTGGCTGGGAGGGAATGAGACCCAGTACTTC
TRBV6-6,TRBD2,-,TRBJ2-1,CASSRGRGLYNEQFF,TGTGCCAGCAGTCGCGGGAGGGGTCTGTACAATGAGCAGTTCTTC
TRBV6-5,-,-,TRBJ1-1,CASRPQRRNTEAFF,TGTGCCAGCAGGCCACAGAGGAGGAATACTGAAGCTTTCTTT
TRBV20-1,TRBD2,-,TRBJ2-1,CSVRVLLAGLYSEQFF,TGCAGTGTTAGAGTCCTACTAGCGGGATTATACAGTGAGCAGTTCTTC
TRBV20-1,-,-,TRBJ1-2,CSASHSTGNYGYTF,TGCAGTGCTAGCCATTCTACAGGGAACTATGGTTACACCTTC
TRBV19,TRBD1,-,TRBJ2-1,CASSIERTGTGSFREQFF,TGTGCCAGTAGTATAGAAAGAACCGGGACAGGGTCCTTCAGGGAGCAGTTCTTC
TRBV5-4,-,-,TRBJ2-7,CASSLGTYKQYF,TGTGCCAGCAGCCTCGGGACATACAAGCAATACTTC
TRBV20-1,-,-,TRBJ2-2,CSAVAGQPNTGELFF,TGCAGTGCTGTAGCGGGACAGCCGAACACCGGGGAGCTGTTTTTT
TRBV24-1,TRBD1,once,TRBJ1-2,CTTSDGTGTYGYTF,TGTACCACCAGTGATGGGACAGGGACATATGGCTACACCTTC
TRBV11-2,-,once,TRBJ1-2,CASSPNLGGGYAF,TGTGCCAGCAGCCCGAACCTCGGGGGGGGCTACGCCTTC
TRBV11-1,-,-,TRBJ2-2,CASSLRHGAQTGELFF,TGTGCCAGCAGCCTAAGACATGGGGCGCAAACCGGGGAGCTGTTTTTT
TRBV5-1,-,-,TRBJ2-5,CASSHHRDQETQNF,TGCGCCAGCAGCCATCACCGGGACCAAGAGACCCAGAACTTC
TRBV5-4,TRBD1,few,TRBJ2-3,CASSSNRGFTDTQYF,TGTGCTAGCAGTTCTAACAGGGGCTTCACAGATACGCAGTATTTT
TRBV11-2,TRBD2,-,TRBJ2-6,CASSLVIAGASGANVMTF,TGTGCCAGCAGCTTAGTCATAGCGGGAGCCTCTGGGGCCAACGTCATGACTTTC
TRBV4-2,TRBD2,few,TRBJ2-3,CASSQGLAGVLDTQYF,TGTGCCAGCAGCCAAGGCCTAGCGGGAGTGTTAGATACGCAGTATTTT
TRBV6-1,TRBD2,few,TRBJ2-5,CASRLGTSGIETQYF,TGTGCCAGCAGACTCGGGACTAGCGGGATAGAGACCCAGTACTTC
TRBV6-5,-,-,TRBJ1-2,CASSYSWGASYTF,TGTGCCAGTAGTTACTCGTGGGGCGCCAGCTACACCTTC
TRBV20-1,-,-,TRBJ2-2,CSAPHGGGSTGELLF,TGCAGTGCCCCACATGGCGGCGGCAGCACCGGGGAGCTGTTGTTT
TRBV6-1,-,-,TRBJ1-5,CASSFGPQHF,TGTGCCAGCAGTTTTGGGCCCCAGCATTTT
TRBV5-1,-,-,TRBJ1-2,CASSSGRRDGYTF,TGCGCCAGCAGCTCGGGCCGGAGGGATGGCTACACCTTC
TRBV20-1,-,-,TRBJ1-4,CSARKGGSNEKLFF,TGCAGTGCTAGAAAGGGAGGGTCTAATGAAAAACTGTTTTTT
TRBV5-4,TRBD2,-,TRBJ2-7,CASSLNGGSGVRQYF,TGTGCCAGCAGCTTGAACGGTGGTAGCGGGGTGAGGCAGTACTTC
TRBV20-1,-,-,TRBJ2-3,CNASPTGREADTQYF,TGCAATGCTAGCCCAACGGGAAGGGAGGCAGATACGCAGTATTTT
TRBV6-6,TRBD2,-,TRBJ2-7,CAIIYETSGSYEQYF,TGTGCCATCATTTACGAGACTAGCGGGAGTTACGAGCAGTACTTC
TRBV4-2,TRBD2,few,TRBJ2-7,CASSQGGSVNEQYF,TGTGCCAGCAGCCAAGGCGGGAGTGTCAACGAGCAGTACTTC
TRBV6-1,-,-,TRBJ1-1,CASSEIGKNTEAFF,TGTGCCAGCAGTGAAATAGGGAAGAACACTGAAGCTTTCTTT
TRBV29-1,TRBD2,-,TRBJ2-1,CSVEVSGGPLGEQFF,TGCAGCGTTGAAGTATCGGGAGGGCCCCTCGGTGAGCAATTCTTC
TRBV6-6,-,-,TRBJ1-1,CAISLVGNTEAFF,TGTGCCATCAGTTTGGTAGGGAACACTGAAGCTTTCTTT
TRBV28,TRBD2,-,TRBJ2-7,CASRLAGARQYF,TGTGCCAGCAGACTAGCGGGAGCGCGGCAGTACTTC
TRBV11-1,-,-,TRBJ1-1,CAIRAHTNTEAFF,TGTGCCATCAGAGCCCACACGAACACTGAAGCTTTCTTT
TRBV11-3,-,-,TRBJ1-6,CASSLGAINSPLHF,TGCGCCAGCAGCTTAGGGGCGATTAATTCACCCCTCCACTTT
TRBV20-1,-,many,TRBJ2-4,CSAEDIFGNIQYF,TGCAGTGCTGAAGATATTTTCGGGAACATTCAGTACTTC
TRBV5-4,TRBD1,-,TRBJ1-2,CASRRTGIYGYTF,TGTGCCAGCAGGCGGACAGGAATCTATGGCTACACCTTC
TRBV6-5,-,few,TRBJ2-1,CASSYLTGRGEEFF,TGTGCCAGTAGTTACTTGACAGGCAGGGGTGAGGAGTTCTTC
TRBV11-2,-,-,TRBJ2-3,CDSCPLDGRTDTQYF,TGTGACAGCTGCCCGCTGGACGGGCGCACAGATACGCAGTATTTT
TRBV20-1,TRBD2,many,TRBJ2-7,CSAPGLSSYEQYF,TGCAGTGCACCGGGACTAAGCTCCTACGAGCAGTACTTC
TRBV6-6,TRBD1,medium-sized,TRBJ2-3,CASRNRDRGPDTQYF,TGTGCCAGCAGGAACCGGGACAGGGGACCCGATACGCAGTATTTT
TRBV6-5,-,-,TRBJ1-6,CTSSYGVGGINSPLRF,TGTACCAGCAGTTACGGTGTTGGGGGAATTAATTCACCCCTCCGCTTT
TRBV24-1,TRBD1,few,TRBJ2-1,CATSDPGQGHNEQFF,TGTGCCACCAGTGACCCGGGACAGGGACACAATGAGCAGTTCTTC
TRBV7-9,-,-,TRBJ2-5,CVSKRPPQETQYF,TGTGTCAGCAAAAGGCCTCCCCAAGAGACCCAGTACTTC